The T cell receptor (beta chain) under discussion was sequenced for a study of blood T cell repertoires in COVID-19. Study overall: COVID-19 samples, acute and convalescent, were from the United States, Italy and Spain. In each case, the material was cDNA or gDNA derived from T cells, B-cell-depleted T cells, or PBMCs.

The authors' processing: It was from reference gene primer amplification that nucleated cell counts were estimated. TCRdb's table, derived via immunoSEQ multiplex PCR, lists solely in-frame clones and lacks some. The V and J calls and clone size are taken from that table; D and trimming were inferred from the DNA. The profile shows some 90,000 clones, about 88% of them singletons. This clone was seen only a few times. Germline values: CDR1 SGHRS, CDR2 YFSETQ. The V end lost 0 bases, the J end lost 1 base, and 10 bases lay between the germline ends. The CDR3 is made up of 15 amino acids. The genes are TRBV5-1 and TRBJ1-1, with D tentatively TRBD1 (6 bases). The source material was peripheral blood. The sequence was obtained from a woman older than 75 with active COVID-19. The CDR3, as DNA: TGCGCCAGCAGCTTGGTAATCAGGGGGAACACTGAAGCTTTCTTT. Translated, it gives CASSLVIRGNTEAFF.